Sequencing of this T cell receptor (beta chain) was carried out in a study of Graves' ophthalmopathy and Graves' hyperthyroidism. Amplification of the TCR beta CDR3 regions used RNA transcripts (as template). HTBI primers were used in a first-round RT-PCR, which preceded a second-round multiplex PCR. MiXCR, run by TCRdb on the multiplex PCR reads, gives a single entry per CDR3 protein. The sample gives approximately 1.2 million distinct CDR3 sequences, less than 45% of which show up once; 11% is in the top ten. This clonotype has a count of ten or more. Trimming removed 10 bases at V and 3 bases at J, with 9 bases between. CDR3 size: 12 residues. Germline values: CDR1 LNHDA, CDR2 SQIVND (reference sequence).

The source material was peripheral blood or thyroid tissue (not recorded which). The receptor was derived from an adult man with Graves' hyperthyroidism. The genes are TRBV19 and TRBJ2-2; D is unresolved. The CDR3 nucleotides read TGTGCCACCCTCGAGGACACCGGGGAGCTGTTTTTT. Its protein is CATLEDTGELFF.